This T cell receptor (beta chain) was obtained from a study of T cell changes during pregnancy in multiple sclerosis. The V and J ends lost 4 bases and 7 bases, in that order; junction bases with no gene match: 7. The CDR3 has 15 amino acids. From germline, CDR1 is KGHSH and CDR2 LQKENI. Clones were read by immunoSEQ multiplex PCR, and TCRdb kept only the in-frame ones, dropping some. The table lists around 100,000 clones, 92% of them singletons, with around 1.8% in the top ten. V is TRBV18 and J is TRBJ1-6, with 7 bases identical to TRBD1. The sample here was peripheral blood, taken after pregnancy. The clonotype comes from a female donor with multiple sclerosis, enrolled in a pregnancy study. The CDR3 nucleotides read TGTGCCAGCTCACGGAGTCAGGGGGAGAATTCACCCCTCCACTTT. This sequence encodes CASSRSQGENSPLHF.